This T cell receptor (beta chain) was identified in a study of T cell responses to AZD1222 COVID-19 vaccine. Findings and limits, study-wide: Close to half of all spike-specific TCRs reportedly target regions of the variants that are unmutated.

There are 15 residues in the CDR3. Trimming at V came to 3 bases and at J to 6 bases, leaving 6 bases not matched to a gene. The germline gives CDR1 SEHNR, CDR2 FQNEAQ (reference sequence). The protocol was immunoSEQ multiplex PCR, while the TCRdb copy is restricted to in-frame clones and leaves out a portion. This table holds approximately 110,000 clones, approximately 90% found once. Turning to this clone: The antigen is unknown.

The source of this sequence is an adult who received the AZD1222 COVID-19 vaccine. The chain links TRBV7-9 to TRBJ2-7, with 12 positions matching TRBD1. The source was peripheral blood, collected 28 days after the second AZD1222 dose. DNA for the CDR3: TGTGCCAGCAGCTTGTCCGGGACAGGGGGCCTCGAGCAGTACTTC. It yields the protein CASSLSGTGGLEQYF.